A single sample gave rise to the 17 T cell receptor beta chains below, sequenced in a study of regulatory T cells in long-lasting Graves disease. Time point: newly diagnosed GD, antithyroid drugs for less than 3 months. Making the TCR library involved RNA that had been extracted from PBMCs. Arm-PCR with iRepertoire HTBI primers amplified the CDR3 regions for these TCR beta libraries. TCRdb re-called the multiplex PCR reads through MiXCR, storing one row per CDR3 protein. Of hundreds of thousands of distinct CDR3 sequences detected, roughly 12% appear once; the ten largest clones hold roughly 10%. This sample also belongs to another study, concerning T cells in Graves' hyperthyroidism and ophthalmopathy.

This sample comprised peripheral blood mononuclear cells (PBMCs), obtained at new diagnosis, from a patient treated with antithyroid drugs. Source of these receptors: a man between 25 and 39 years old with Graves disease.

This clonotype was observed many times. This chain joins TRBV2 and TRBJ1-5, with 7 bases identical to TRBD1. The CDR3 has 15 amino acids. Germline CDR1 reads SNHLY; CDR2 reads FYNNEI. V lost 6 bases to trimming and J lost 3 bases; unmatched junction nucleotides: 8. The CDR3 coding sequence is TGTGCCAGCAGCCTCCGGGACAGACCCAATCAGCCCCAGCATTTT. This gives the protein CASSLRDRPNQPQHF.

This clonotype was seen at least ten times. The V gene is TRBV27, the J gene TRBJ1-3; 8 bases map to TRBD1. The CDR3 sequence is 15 residues long. Germline V lookup: CDR1 MNHEY, CDR2 SMNVEV (reference sequence). The V gene end was trimmed by 5 bases and the J gene end by 4 bases; junction bases not matched to a gene: 7. CDR3 loop: CASSPTRTGGNTIYF. The CDR3, as DNA: TGTGCCAGCAGTCCCACGAGGACAGGGGGAAACACCATATATTTT.

This clonotype was seen many times. The genes are TRBV7-2 and TRBJ2-1; 8 positions match TRBD2. The CDR3 runs to 16 residues. The ends lost 1 base at V and 4 bases at J; junction bases unmatched: 6. CDR1 and CDR2 from the germline V gene are SGHTA and FQGNSA. The CDR3 loop is CASSLGLAKKYNEQFF. The CDR3 DNA sequence: TGTGCCAGCAGCTTAGGACTAGCGAAGAAATACAATGAGCAGTTCTTC.

In regard to this clonotype: At one boundary the junction diverges from the germline segment, which might be a read error. This chain uses TRBV14 with TRBJ2-7; D is perhaps TRBD2 (6 bases). The CDR3 runs to 18 residues. The germline V gene encodes CDR1 SGHDN and CDR2 FVKESK. The CDR3 spells CASSPLSLAGTRSYERYF. CDR3 bases: TGTGCCAGCAGCCCTCTCTCGTTGGCGGGAACGAGGTCCTACGAGCGGTACTTC.

At least ten counts were recorded for this clonotype. The genes are TRBV10-3 and TRBJ2-1; TRBD2 might be the D (6 bases). The length of the CDR3 is 16 residues. The V end was cut by 3 bases, the J end by 4 bases, with 16 bases between. Germline-derived CDR1 and CDR2 are ENHRY and SYGVKD. The CDR3 is CAISESGRAPYNEQFF. The CDR3 nucleotides read TGTGCCATCAGTGAAAGCGGGCGGGCCCCTTACAATGAGCAGTTCTTC.

The sample holds many counts of this clonotype. The chain has TRBV6-1 and TRBJ2-5; 14 bases are a match to TRBD2. CDR1 is MNHNS, CDR2 SASEGT, per germline. Losses at the gene ends were 7 bases for V and 7 bases for J; bases not matched to a gene: 8. This CDR3 has 15 amino acids. The CDR3 loop is CASMGTSGSGGTQYF. CDR3 nucleotides: TGTGCCAGCATGGGGACTAGCGGGAGTGGCGGGACCCAGTACTTC.

In this sample, this clonotype turned up a few times. The chain couples TRBV7-9 to TRBJ1-5, with no clear D. From germline, CDR1 is SEHNR and CDR2 FQNEAQ (reference sequence). With 4 bases removed from V and 3 bases from J, the gap between germline ends came to 10 bases. The CDR3 is 14 amino acids. CDR3 DNA: TGTGCCAGCAGCTCCCCGGGTCCCAATCAGCCCCAGCATTTT. This sequence encodes CASSSPGPNQPQHF.

The chain combines TRBV5-1 with TRBJ2-5, with 7 bases matching TRBD1. The ends lost 4 bases at V and 4 bases at J; junction bases unmatched: 4. The CDR3 consists of 13 residues. Germline V CDR1 and CDR2: SGHRS, YFSETQ. The CDR3 DNA reads as TGCGCCAGCAGCGAAGGGGGCGGAGAGACCCAGTACTTC. Translating gives CASSEGGGETQYF.

This clonotype is a singleton in its sample. CDR3 residues: CASGLLTDRRYF. DNA for the CDR3: TGTGCCAGCGGGTTACTAACGGACAGACGGTACTTC. The chain combines TRBV7-2 with TRBJ2-7; weak D call: TRBD1 (6 bases). The V and J ends lost 8 bases and 12 bases respectively, with 20 bases between them. The germline V gene has CDR1 SGHTA and CDR2 FQGNSA. The CDR3 runs to 12 residues.

A few counts support this clonotype. A read error may explain this, as a much larger clone is one base away. The chain uses TRBV20-1 and TRBJ2-2; D may be TRBD1 or TRBD2 (5 bases each). Germline CDR1 is DFQATT and CDR2 is SNEGSKA (reference sequence). The CDR3 sequence is 12 residues long. This CDR3 reads CSASRDPGALFF. In DNA, the CDR3 is TGCAGTGCTAGCCGGGACCCCGGGGCGCTGTTTTTT.

The chain links TRBV30 to TRBJ1-4; tentatively, D is TRBD1 (6 bases). This CDR3 comprises 13 residues. Germline V gene data show CDR1 as GTSNPN and CDR2 as SVGIG (reference sequence). Between the trimmed V and J ends, which lost 2 bases and 8 bases, there was a span of 12 bases. CDR3 DNA: TGTGCCTGGAGTCCCGGGACATCCGAAAAACTGTTTTTT. Translated: CAWSPGTSEKLFF.

Only a few counts were recorded for this clonotype. The rearrangement joins TRBV20-1 to TRBJ2-7; TRBD2 matches 16 bases. Germline CDR1 is DFQATT and CDR2 is SNEGSKA (reference sequence). V lost 0 bases and J lost 4; bases outside the gene matches: 9. This CDR3 spans 18 amino acids. The CDR3 DNA follows: TGCAGTGCTAGAGAAGATGGGCTGGGACTAGCGGGAGGGTACGAGCAGTACTTC. Its translation: CSAREDGLGLAGGYEQYF.

At least ten counts were recorded for this clonotype. The V and J genes are TRBV2 and TRBJ1-1; D not certain. V was trimmed by 6 bases and J by 1 base, leaving 9 bases between them. The CDR3 has 13 amino acids. Per the germline V gene, CDR1 is SNHLY and CDR2 is FYNNEI. The chain's CDR3 is CASSPVANTEAFF. The CDR3 DNA reads TGTGCCAGCAGCCCCGTGGCGAACACTGAAGCTTTCTTT.

This clonotype appeared many times. The chain employs TRBV7-9 and TRBJ2-1; 8 bases agree with TRBD2. Germline CDR1 and CDR2: SEHNR and FQNEAQ (reference sequence). The length of the CDR3 is 16 residues. The ends lost 6 bases at V and 8 bases at J; junction bases unmatched: 15. This CDR3 is CASRFAPAGGLDEQFF. The CDR3 DNA follows: TGTGCCAGCAGGTTCGCCCCGGCGGGAGGACTCGATGAGCAGTTCTTC.

The J gene is TRBJ2-2, the V gene TRBV9; TRBD2 might be the D (5 bases). V was shortened by 2 bases and J by 4 bases, with 6 bases between the two germline ends. From germline, CDR1 is SGDLS and CDR2 YYNGEE. The CDR3 has 13 residues. In DNA form, the CDR3 reads TGTGCCAGCAGCGTCGGGGTCACCGGGGAGCTGTTTTTT. This sequence encodes CASSVGVTGELFF.

This clonotype was counted ten times or more. This chain uses TRBV3-1 with TRBJ2-5; no firm D call. The V gene's germline CDR1 is LGHDT and CDR2 YNNKEL (reference sequence). V was cut by 1 base and J by 0 bases, with 6 bases left in between. This CDR3 has 14 residues. The DNA for the CDR3 is TGTGCCAGCAGCCAAGTCGACTACCAAGAGACCCAGTACTTC. Its translation is CASSQVDYQETQYF.

Ten or more counts support this clonotype. The V gene is TRBV12-3 or TRBV12-4, the J gene TRBJ1-4; possible D gene TRBD1, 6 bases. This CDR3 spans 13 amino acids. The germline V and J ends were trimmed by 9 bases and 7 bases, with 15 bases remaining between them. DNA of the CDR3: TGTGCCAGTTACCAGGGGATAGGTGAAAAACTGTTTTTT. This translates into CASYQGIGEKLFF.